Presented here are 4 T cell receptor beta chains from one specimen sequenced in a study of monozygotic twins with inflammatory bowel disease. Each CDR3 protein gets one entry in TCRdb, which reprocessed the 5' RACE reads and gives no DNA. The sample features approximately 400,000 distinct CDR3 sequences, with 2% to 2.5% in its top ten. Material: blood. All receptors come from a human donor with ulcerative colitis or Crohn's disease, or a healthy co-twin of an affected twin (not recorded which).

The chain links TRBV15 to TRBJ2-5; the TRBD2 assignment by TCRdb is unverifiable without DNA. The CDR3 spans 16 residues. The germline V gene has CDR1 LNHNV and CDR2 YYDKDF (reference sequence). CDR3 in amino acids: CATSRVPSRRQETQYF.

The chain links TRBV30 to TRBJ1-2; without DNA, the TCRdb call of TRBD1 cannot be checked. Germline V gene sequence: CDR1 GTSNPN, CDR2 SVGIG (reference sequence). The CDR3 consists of 16 residues. This CDR3 reads CAWSVPFPHTNYGYTF.

V usage is TRBV19 and J usage is TRBJ2-2. This CDR3 region has 12 residues. CDR1 and CDR2 (germline): LNHDA, SQIVND (reference sequence). CDR3 sequence: CASNMNTGELFF.

The chain has TRBV2 and TRBJ1-4; TCRdb lists TRBD1, though no DNA is available to test this call. CDR1 and CDR2 from the germline V gene are SNHLY and FYNNEI. This CDR3 spans 16 amino acids. CDR3 sequence: CASRKTGTAANEKLFF.